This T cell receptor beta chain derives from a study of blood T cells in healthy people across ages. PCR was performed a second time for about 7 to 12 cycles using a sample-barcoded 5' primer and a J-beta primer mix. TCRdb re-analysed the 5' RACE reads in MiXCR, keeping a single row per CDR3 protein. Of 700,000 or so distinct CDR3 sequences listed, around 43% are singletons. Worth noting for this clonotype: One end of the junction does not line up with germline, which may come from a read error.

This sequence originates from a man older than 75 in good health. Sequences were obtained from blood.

The CDR3 DNA reads TGTGCTAGCAGTTCAAATACAGGGGGCGTCTCGAGAGAGACCCAGTACTTC. As protein: CASSSNTGGVSRETQYF. This chain connects TRBV28 to TRBJ2-5; 9 nucleotides agree with TRBD1. Germline V lookup: CDR1 MDHEN, CDR2 SYDVKM. This CDR3 has 17 amino acids.